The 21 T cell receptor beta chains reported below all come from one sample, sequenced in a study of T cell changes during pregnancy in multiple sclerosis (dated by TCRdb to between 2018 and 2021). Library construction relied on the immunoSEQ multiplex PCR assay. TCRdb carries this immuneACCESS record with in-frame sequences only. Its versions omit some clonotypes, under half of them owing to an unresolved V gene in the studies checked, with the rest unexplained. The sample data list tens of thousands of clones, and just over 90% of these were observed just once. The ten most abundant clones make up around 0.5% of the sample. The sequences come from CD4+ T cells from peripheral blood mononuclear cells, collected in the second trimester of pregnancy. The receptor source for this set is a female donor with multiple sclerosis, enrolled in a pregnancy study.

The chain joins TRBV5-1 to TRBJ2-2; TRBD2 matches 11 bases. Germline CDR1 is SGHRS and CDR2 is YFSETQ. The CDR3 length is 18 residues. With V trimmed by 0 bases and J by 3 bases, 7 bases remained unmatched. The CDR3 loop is CASSLAGTSGGYTGELFF. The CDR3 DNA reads TGCGCCAGCAGCTTGGCCGGGACTAGCGGCGGGTACACCGGGGAGCTGTTTTTT.

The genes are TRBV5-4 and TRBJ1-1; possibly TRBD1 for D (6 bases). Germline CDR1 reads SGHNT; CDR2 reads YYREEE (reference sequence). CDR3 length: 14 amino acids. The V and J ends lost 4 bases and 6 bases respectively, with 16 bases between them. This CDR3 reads CASSLQAGDAEAFF. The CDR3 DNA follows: TGTGCCAGCAGCCTCCAGGCAGGGGACGCTGAAGCTTTCTTT.

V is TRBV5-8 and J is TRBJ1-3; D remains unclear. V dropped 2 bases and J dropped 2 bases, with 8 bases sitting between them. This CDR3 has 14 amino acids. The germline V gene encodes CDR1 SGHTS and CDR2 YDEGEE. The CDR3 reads CASSFRTPGNTIYF. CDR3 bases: TGTGCCAGCAGCTTCCGGACTCCTGGAAACACCATATATTTT.

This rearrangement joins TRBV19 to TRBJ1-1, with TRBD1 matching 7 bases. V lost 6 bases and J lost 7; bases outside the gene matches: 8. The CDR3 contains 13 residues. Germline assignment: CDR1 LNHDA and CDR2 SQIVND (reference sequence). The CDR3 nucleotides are TGTGCCAGTAGGAACCCTGGGACAGATGAAGCTTTCTTT. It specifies CASRNPGTDEAFF. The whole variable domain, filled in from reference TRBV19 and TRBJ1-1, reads DGGITQSPKYLFRKEGQNVTLSCEQNLNHDAMYWYRQDPGQGLRLIYYSQIVNDFQKGDIAEGYSVSREKKESFPLTVTSAQKNPTAFYLCASRNPGTDEAFFGQGTRLTVV.

The CDR3 coding sequence is TGCGCCAGCAGCTTGGTAGCGGGTGCGCCCTACGAGCAGTACTTC. Its translation is CASSLVAGAPYEQYF. This sequence joins TRBV5-1 and TRBJ2-7, with 7 bases lining up with TRBD2. Per the germline V gene, CDR1 is SGHRS and CDR2 is YFSETQ. The J segment lost 2 bases and the V segment lost 0 bases, leaving 5 bases of the junction unmatched. The CDR3 totals 15 residues. Variable domain in full (rest from reference TRBV5-1 and TRBJ2-7): KAGVTQTPRYLIKTRGQQVTLSCSPISGHRSVSWYQQTPGQGLQFLFEYFSETQRNKGNFPGRFSGRQFSNSRSEMNVSTLELGDSALYLCASSLVAGAPYEQYFGPGTRLTVT.

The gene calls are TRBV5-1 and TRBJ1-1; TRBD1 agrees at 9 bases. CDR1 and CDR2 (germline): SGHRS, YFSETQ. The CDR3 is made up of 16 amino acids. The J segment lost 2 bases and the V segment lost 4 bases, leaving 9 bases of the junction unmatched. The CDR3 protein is CASSPEYRGHNTEAFF. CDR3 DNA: TGCGCCAGCAGCCCCGAGTACAGGGGGCATAACACTGAAGCTTTCTTT.

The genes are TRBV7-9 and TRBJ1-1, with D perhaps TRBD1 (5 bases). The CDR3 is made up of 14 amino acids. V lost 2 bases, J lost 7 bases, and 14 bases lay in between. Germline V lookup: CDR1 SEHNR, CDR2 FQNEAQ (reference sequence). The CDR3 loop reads CASSLTTGGHEAFF. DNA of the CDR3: TGTGCCAGCAGCTTAACAACAGGCGGCCATGAAGCTTTCTTT.

CDR3 sequence (DNA): TGTGCCAGCAGCTCCACAAACTCTGGAAACACCATATATTTT. Its translation: CASSSTNSGNTIYF. The rearrangement uses TRBV11-3 and TRBJ1-3; D uncertain. Trimming left V 4 bases short and J 0 bases short, with 7 bases between. The V gene's germline CDR1 is SGHNT and CDR2 YENEEA. The CDR3 has 14 amino acids.

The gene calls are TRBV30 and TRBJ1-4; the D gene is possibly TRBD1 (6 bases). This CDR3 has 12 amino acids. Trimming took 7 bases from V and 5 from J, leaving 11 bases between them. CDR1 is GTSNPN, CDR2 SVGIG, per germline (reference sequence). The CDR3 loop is CASDRPNEKLFF. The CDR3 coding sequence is TGTGCCTCGGACAGACCGAATGAAAAACTGTTTTTT.

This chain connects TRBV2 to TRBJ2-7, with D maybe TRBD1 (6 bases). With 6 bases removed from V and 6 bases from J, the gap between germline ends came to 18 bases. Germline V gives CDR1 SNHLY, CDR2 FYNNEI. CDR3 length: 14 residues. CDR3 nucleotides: TGTGCCAGCAGAAGACAGGAAACGCGCTCCGAGCAGTACTTC. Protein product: CASRRQETRSEQYF.

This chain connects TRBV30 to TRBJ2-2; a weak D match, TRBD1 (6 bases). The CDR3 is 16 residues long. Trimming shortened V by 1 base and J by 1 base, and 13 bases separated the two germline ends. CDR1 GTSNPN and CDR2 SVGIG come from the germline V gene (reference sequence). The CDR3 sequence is CAWSEPGHLNTGELFF. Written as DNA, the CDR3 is TGTGCCTGGAGTGAACCGGGACATTTGAACACCGGGGAGCTGTTTTTT.

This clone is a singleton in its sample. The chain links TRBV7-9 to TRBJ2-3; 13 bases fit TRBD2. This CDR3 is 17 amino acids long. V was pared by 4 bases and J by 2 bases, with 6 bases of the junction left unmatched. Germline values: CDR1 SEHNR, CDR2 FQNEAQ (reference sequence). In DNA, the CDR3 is TGTGCCAGCAGCTCTGAGGGACTAGCGGGGCACACAGATACGCAGTATTTT. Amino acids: CASSSEGLAGHTDTQYF. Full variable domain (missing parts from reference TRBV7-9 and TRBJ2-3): DTGVSQNPRHKITKRGQNVTFRCDPISEHNRLYWYRQTLGQGPEFLTYFQNEAQLEKSRLLSDRFSAERPKGSFSTLEIQRTEQGDSAMYLCASSSEGLAGHTDTQYFGPGTRLTVL.

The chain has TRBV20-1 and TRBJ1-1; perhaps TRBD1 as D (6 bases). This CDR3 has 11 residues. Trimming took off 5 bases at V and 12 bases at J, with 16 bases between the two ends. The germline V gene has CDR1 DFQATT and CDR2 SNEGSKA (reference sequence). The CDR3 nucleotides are TGCAGTGCTGTACAGGGTTTAAAGACTTTCTTT. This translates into CSAVQGLKTFF.

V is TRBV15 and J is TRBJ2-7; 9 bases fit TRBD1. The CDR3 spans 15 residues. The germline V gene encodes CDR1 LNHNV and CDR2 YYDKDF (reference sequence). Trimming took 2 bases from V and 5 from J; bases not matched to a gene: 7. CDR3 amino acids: CATSRRPGQGDEQYF. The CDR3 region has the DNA TGTGCCACCAGCAGAAGGCCGGGACAGGGCGACGAGCAGTACTTC.

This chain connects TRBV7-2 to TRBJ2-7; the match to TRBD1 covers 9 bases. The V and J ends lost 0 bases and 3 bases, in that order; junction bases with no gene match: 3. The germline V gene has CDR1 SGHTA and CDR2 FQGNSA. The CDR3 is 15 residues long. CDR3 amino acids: CASSLAGTGFYEQYF. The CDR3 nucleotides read TGTGCCAGCAGCTTAGCAGGGACAGGGTTCTACGAGCAGTACTTC.

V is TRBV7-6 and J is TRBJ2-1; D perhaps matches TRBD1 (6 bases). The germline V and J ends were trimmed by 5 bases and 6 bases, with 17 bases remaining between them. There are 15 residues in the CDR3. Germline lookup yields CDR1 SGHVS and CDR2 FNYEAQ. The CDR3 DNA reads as TGTGCCAGCAGCCCACCAACGGGACAATTCAATGAGCAGTTCTTC. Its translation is CASSPPTGQFNEQFF.

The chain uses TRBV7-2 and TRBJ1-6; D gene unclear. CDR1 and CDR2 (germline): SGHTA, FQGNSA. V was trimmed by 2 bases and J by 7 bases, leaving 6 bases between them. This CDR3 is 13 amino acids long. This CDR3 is CASSLKANSPLHF. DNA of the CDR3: TGTGCCAGCAGCTTAAAAGCGAATTCACCCCTCCACTTT.

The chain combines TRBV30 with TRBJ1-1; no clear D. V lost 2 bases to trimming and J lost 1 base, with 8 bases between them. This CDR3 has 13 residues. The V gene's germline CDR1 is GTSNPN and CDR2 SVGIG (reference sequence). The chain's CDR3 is CAWSLAPNTEAFF. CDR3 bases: TGTGCCTGGAGTTTAGCCCCGAACACTGAAGCTTTCTTT. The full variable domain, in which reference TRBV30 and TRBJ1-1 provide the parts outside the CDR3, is SQTIHQWPATLVQPVGSPLSLECTVEGTSNPNLYWYRQAAGRGLQLLFYSVGIGQISSEVPQNLSASRPQDRQFILSSKKLLLSDSGFYLCAWSLAPNTEAFFGQGTRLTVV.

CDR3 region: CASSQESVLSYGYTF. As DNA, the CDR3 is TGCGCCAGCAGCCAAGAAAGCGTACTTAGCTATGGCTACACCTTC. The chain has TRBV4-3 and TRBJ1-2; D is undetermined. This CDR3 is 15 amino acids long. The V end was cut by 0 bases, the J end by 4 bases, with 12 bases between. Germline CDR1 LGHNA, CDR2 YSLEER.

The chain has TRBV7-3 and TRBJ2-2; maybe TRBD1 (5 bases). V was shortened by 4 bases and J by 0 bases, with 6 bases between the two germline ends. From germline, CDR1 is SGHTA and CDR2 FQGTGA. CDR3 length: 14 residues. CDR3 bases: TGTGCCAGCAGCTCAGGGACGAACACCGGGGAGCTGTTTTTT. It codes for CASSSGTNTGELFF.

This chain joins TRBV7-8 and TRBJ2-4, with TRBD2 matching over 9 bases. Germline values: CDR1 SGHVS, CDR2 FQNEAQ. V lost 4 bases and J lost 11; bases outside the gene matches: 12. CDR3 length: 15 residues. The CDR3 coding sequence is TGTGCCAGCAGCTCGGGTGCCAAGCGGGGGGCCCTTCAGTACTTC. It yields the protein CASSSGAKRGALQYF.